The next 2 T cell receptor beta chains were all read from a single sample in a study of T cell repertoires in cytomegalovirus infection. Their antigens remain unidentified. TCRdb re-analysed the reads in MiXCR, keeping a single row per CDR3 protein. The data show about half a million distinct CDR3 sequences, roughly a third seen once. Sequenced material: cultured PBMCs, taken from culture after CMV antigen stimulation. Receptors were obtained from a human donor in good health (CMV status not recorded). Some clones in this sample may be carry-over from other donors' samples.

This clonotype was recorded at least ten times. V and J are TRBV6-2 or TRBV6-3 and TRBJ2-1; 7 bases map to TRBD1. Germline trimming cut 6 bases from V and 4 bases from J; bases unmatched to any gene: 3. Germline assignment: CDR1 MNHEY and CDR2 SVGEGT. The CDR3 runs to 13 residues. CDR3 nucleotide sequence: TGTGCCAGCAGCCGGGACAGTTACAATGAGCAGTTCTTC. This gives the protein CASSRDSYNEQFF.

V usage is TRBV28 and J usage is TRBJ2-5; the D is unclear. The CDR3 has 13 amino acids. Trimming cost V 8 bases and J 3 bases, with 13 bases left between them. Germline assignment: CDR1 MDHEN and CDR2 SYDVKM. CDR3: CASGRGSKETQYF. The CDR3 bases are TGTGCCAGCGGGCGTGGCAGTAAAGAGACCCAGTACTTC.